This T cell receptor beta chain is drawn from a study of T-cell reconstitution after alpha-beta-depleted transplantation in children. This clonotype has a handful of counts. CDR3 length equals 17 residues. Trimming at V came to 0 bases and at J to 2 bases, leaving 8 bases not matched to a gene. CDR1 is SGDLS and CDR2 is YYNGEE in the germline V gene. Preparing the TCRbeta library involved the use of unique molecular identifiers. TCRdb recomputed calls from the PCR reads with MiXCR, one row per CDR3 protein. The table shows more than 450,000 distinct CDR3 sequences, with around 16% occurring only once.

The sample in question was PBMCs from the stem cell graft donor, obtained from the stem cell graft. The source is a human donor who donated a stem cell graft to a child with acute lymphoblastic leukemia. The rearrangement joins TRBV9 to TRBJ2-1; 7 bases are a match to TRBD2. The CDR3 protein is CASSVEQLAKTYNEQFF. The CDR3 region has the DNA TGTGCCAGCAGCGTAGAGCAACTAGCGAAGACCTACAATGAGCAGTTCTTC.